A few counts support the clone carrying this TCR beta chain. What it binds is unknown. These data are taken from a study of T cells in Graves' hyperthyroidism and ophthalmopathy. The study's findings and limits: Blood held most thyroid clonotypes expanded above 0.001 frequency.

The V end lost 4 bases, the J end lost 6 bases, and 15 bases lay between the germline ends. Germline loops: CDR1 SGHRS, CDR2 YFSETQ. The CDR3 totals 14 residues. Amplification of TCR beta CDR3 regions was performed using RNA transcripts as template. Using the HTBI primer set, a first-round RT-PCR was run on the TCR CDR3. TCRdb re-called the multiplex PCR reads with MiXCR, one entry per CDR3 protein. This table has about 590,000 distinct CDR3 sequences, approximately 14% appearing once. Patients were aged 18 to 65, had disease duration under 2 months, and had newly diagnosed hyperthyroidism. The source of this sequence is a young woman with Graves' hyperthyroidism. Sequenced sample: blood. The chain carries TRBV5-1 and TRBJ2-3, with D hard to call. The DNA of the CDR3 is TGCGCCAGCAGCCATCCTTTGACGTCGGATACGCAGTATTTT. Its protein product is CASSHPLTSDTQYF. The full variable domain, its missing parts supplied by reference TRBV5-1 and TRBJ2-3, is KAGVTQTPRYLIKTRGQQVTLSCSPISGHRSVSWYQQTPGQGLQFLFEYFSETQRNKGNFPGRFSGRQFSNSRSEMNVSTLELGDSALYLCASSHPLTSDTQYFGPGTRLTVL.